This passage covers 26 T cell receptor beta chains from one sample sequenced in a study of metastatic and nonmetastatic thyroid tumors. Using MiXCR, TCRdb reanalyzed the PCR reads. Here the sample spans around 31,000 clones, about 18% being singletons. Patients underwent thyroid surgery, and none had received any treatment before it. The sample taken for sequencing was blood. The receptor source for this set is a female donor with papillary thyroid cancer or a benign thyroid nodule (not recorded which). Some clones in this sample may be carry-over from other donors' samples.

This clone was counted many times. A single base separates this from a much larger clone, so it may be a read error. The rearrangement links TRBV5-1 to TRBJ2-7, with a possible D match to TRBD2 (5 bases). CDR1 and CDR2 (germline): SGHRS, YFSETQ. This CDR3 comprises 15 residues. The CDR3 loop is CANSLRPGGAYEQYF. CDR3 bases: TGCGCCAACAGCTTACGTCCCGGAGGAGCCTACGAGCAGTACTTC.

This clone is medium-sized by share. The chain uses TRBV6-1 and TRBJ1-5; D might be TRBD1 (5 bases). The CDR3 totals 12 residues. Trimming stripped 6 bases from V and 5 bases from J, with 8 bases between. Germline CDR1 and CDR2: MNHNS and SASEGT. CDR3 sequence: CASRGVHQPQHF. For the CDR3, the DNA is TGTGCCAGCAGGGGGGTCCATCAGCCCCAGCATTTT.

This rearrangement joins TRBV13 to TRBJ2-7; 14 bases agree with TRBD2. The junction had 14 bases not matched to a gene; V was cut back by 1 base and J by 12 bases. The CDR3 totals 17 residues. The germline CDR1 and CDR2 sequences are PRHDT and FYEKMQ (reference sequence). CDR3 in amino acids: CASSLEVPGLAGEIGYF. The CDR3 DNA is TGTGCCAGCAGCTTAGAGGTCCCGGGACTAGCGGGAGAAATTGGGTACTTC.

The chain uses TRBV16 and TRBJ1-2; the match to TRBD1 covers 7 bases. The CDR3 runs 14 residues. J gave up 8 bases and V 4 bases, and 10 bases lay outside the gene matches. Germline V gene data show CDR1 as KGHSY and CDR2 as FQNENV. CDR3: CASSPSLTGYGYTF. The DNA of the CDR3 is TGTGCCAGCAGCCCTTCTCTGACAGGGTACGGCTACACCTTC.

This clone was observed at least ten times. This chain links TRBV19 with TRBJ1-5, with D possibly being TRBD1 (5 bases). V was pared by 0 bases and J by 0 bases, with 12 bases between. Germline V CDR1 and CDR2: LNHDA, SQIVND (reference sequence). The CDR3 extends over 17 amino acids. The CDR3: CASSIDRGTDSNQPQHF. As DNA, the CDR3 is TGTGCCAGTAGTATAGATCGGGGGACGGATAGCAATCAGCCCCAGCATTTT.

CDR3 amino acids: CASSESGYTEAFF. CDR3 bases: TGTGCCAGCAGTGAATCCGGGTATACTGAAGCTTTCTTT. The V call is TRBV6-1, the J call TRBJ1-1; no definite D call. There are 13 residues in the CDR3. Trimming stripped 2 bases from V and 5 bases from J, with 9 bases between. CDR1 is MNHNS, CDR2 SASEGT, per germline.

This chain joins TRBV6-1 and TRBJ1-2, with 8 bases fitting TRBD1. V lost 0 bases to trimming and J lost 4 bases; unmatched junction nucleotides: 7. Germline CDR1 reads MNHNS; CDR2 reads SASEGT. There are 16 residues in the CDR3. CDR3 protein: CASSEAPDRAGYGYTF. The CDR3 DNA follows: TGTGCCAGCAGTGAAGCACCGGACAGGGCGGGCTATGGCTACACCTTC.

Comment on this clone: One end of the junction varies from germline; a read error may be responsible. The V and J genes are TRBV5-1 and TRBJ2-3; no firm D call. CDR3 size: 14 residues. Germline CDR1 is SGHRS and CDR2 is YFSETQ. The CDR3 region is CASILVPVGDTQYF. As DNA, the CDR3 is TGCGCCAGCATCTTGGTTCCAGTGGGGGATACGCAGTATTTT.

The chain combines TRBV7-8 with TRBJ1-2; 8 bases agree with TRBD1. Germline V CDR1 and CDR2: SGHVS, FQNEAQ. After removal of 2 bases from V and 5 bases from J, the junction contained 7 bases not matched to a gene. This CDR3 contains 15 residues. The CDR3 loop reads CASSLSAQGGYGYTF. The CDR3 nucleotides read TGTGCCAGCAGCTTATCAGCACAGGGGGGATATGGCTACACCTTC. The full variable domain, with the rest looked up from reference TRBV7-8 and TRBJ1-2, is GAGVSQSPRYKVAKRGQDVALRCDPISGHVSLFWYQQALGQGPEFLTYFQNEAQLDKSGLPSDRFFAERPEGSVSTLKIQRTQQEDSAVYLCASSLSAQGGYGYTFGSGTRLTVV.

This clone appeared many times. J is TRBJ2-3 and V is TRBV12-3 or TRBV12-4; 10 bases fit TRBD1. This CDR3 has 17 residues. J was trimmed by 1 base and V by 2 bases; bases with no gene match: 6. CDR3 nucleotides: TGTGCCAGCAGTTTAAGGCTGGGACAGGGGCGCACAGATACGCAGTATTTT. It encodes CASSLRLGQGRTDTQYF.

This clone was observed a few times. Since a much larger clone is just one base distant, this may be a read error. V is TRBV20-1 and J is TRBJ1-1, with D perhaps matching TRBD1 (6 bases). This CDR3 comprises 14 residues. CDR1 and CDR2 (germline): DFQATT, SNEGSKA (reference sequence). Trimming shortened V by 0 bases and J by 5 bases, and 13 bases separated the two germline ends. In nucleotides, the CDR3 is TGCAGTGCTAGAGATCGAATAGGGGGAACTGAAGCTTTCTTT. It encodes CSARDRIGGTEAFF.

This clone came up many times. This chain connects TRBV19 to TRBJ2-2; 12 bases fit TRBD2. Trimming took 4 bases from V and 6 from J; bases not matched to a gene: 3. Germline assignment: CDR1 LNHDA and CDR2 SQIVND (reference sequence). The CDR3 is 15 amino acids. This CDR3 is CASSTGLAGSGELFF. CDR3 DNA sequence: TGTGCCAGTAGTACAGGACTAGCGGGGTCCGGGGAGCTGTTTTTT. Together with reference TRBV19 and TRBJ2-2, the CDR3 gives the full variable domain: DGGITQSPKYLFRKEGQNVTLSCEQNLNHDAMYWYRQDPGQGLRLIYYSQIVNDFQKGDIAEGYSVSREKKESFPLTVTSAQKNPTAFYLCASSTGLAGSGELFFGEGSRLTVL.

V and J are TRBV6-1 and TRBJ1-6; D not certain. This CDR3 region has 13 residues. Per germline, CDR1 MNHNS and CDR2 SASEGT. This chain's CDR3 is CGRSDMEESPLHF. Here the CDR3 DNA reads TGTGGCCGCAGTGACATGGAAGAATCACCCCTCCACTTT.

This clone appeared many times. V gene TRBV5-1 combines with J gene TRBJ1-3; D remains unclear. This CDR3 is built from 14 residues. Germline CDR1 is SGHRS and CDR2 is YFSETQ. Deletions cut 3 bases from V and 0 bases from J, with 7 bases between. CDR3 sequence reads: CASSSGVSGNTIYF. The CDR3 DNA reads TGCGCCAGCAGCTCGGGTGTCTCTGGAAACACCATATATTTT.

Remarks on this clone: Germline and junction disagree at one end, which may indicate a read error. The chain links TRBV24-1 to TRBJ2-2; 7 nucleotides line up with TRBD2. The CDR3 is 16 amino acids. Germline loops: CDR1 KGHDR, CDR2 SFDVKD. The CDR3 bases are TGTGCCACCAGTGGAACGGGAGGAGTTAACACCGGGGAGCCGTTTTTT. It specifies CATSGTGGVNTGEPFF.

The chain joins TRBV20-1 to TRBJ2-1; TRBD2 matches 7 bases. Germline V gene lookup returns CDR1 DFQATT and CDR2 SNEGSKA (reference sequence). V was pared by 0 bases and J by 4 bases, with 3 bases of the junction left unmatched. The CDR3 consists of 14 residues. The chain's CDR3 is CSARDGAGYNEQFF. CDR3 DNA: TGCAGTGCTAGAGATGGAGCGGGGTACAATGAGCAGTTCTTC.

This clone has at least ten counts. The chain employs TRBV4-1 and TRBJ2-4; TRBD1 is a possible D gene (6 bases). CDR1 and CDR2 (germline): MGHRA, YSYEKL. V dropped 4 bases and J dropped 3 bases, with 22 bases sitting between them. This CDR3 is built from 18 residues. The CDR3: CASSRSSAQGWDKNIQYF. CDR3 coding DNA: TGCGCCAGCAGCCGCTCCTCGGCTCAGGGGTGGGACAAAAACATTCAGTACTTC.

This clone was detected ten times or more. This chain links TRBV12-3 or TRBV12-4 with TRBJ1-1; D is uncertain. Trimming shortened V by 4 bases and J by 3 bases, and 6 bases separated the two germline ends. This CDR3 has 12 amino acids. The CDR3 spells CASSSLYTEAFF. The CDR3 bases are TGTGCCAGCAGTTCCTTATACACTGAAGCTTTCTTT.

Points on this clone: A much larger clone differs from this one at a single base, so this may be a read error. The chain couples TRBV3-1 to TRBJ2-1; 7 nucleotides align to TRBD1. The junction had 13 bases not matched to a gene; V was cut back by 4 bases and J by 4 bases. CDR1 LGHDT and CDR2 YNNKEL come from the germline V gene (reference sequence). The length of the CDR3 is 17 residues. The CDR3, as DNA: TGTGCCAGCAGCCTCCTAGGGGGCAGCAGGGGATACAATGAGCAGTTCTTC. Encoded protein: CASSLLGGSRGYNEQFF.

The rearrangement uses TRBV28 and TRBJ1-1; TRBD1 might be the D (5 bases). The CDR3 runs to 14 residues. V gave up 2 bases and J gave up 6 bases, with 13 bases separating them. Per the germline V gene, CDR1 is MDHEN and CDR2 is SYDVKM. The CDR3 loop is CASSLGHRTSEAFF. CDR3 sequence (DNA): TGTGCCAGCAGTTTAGGACACCGAACGTCTGAAGCTTTCTTT.

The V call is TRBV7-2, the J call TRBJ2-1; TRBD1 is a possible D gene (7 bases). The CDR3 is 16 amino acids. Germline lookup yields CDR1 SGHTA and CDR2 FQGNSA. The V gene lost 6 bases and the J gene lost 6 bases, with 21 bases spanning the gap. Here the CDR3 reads CASSPGGSGGANEQFF. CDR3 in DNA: TGTGCCAGCAGTCCAGGGGGTAGCGGTGGGGCCAATGAGCAGTTCTTC.

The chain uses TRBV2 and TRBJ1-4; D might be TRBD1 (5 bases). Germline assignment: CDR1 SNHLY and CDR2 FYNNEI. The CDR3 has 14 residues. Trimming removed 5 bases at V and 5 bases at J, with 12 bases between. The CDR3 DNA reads TGTGCCAGCAGTTCGGCAGGGATGAATGAAAAACTGTTTTTT. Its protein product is CASSSAGMNEKLFF. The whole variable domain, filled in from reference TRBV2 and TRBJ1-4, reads EPEVTQTPSHQVTQMGQEVILRCVPISNHLYFYWYRQILGQKVEFLVSFYNNEISEKSEIFDDQFSVERPDGSNFTLKIRSTKLEDSAMYFCASSSAGMNEKLFFGSGTQLSVL.

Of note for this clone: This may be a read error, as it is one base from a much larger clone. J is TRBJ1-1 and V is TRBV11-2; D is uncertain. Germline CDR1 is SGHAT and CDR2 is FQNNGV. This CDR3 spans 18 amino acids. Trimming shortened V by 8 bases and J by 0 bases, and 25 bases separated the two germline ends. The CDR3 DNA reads TGTGCCAGCGGAACGCATATCATGGCCCCTATGGTGAACACTGAAGCTTTCTTT. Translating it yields CASGTHIMAPMVNTEAFF.

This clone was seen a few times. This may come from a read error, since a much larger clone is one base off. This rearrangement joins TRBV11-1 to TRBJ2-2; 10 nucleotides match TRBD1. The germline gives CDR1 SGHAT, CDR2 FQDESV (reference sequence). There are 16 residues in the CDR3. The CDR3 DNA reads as TGTGCCAGCATCTTATCTATGGGACAGGGGACCGGGGAGCTGTTTTTT. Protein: CASILSMGQGTGELFF.

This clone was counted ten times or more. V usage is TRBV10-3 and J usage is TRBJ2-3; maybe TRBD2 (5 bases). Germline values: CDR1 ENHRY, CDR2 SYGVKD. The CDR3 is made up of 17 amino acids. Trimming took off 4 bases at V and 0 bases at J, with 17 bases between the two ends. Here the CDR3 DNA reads TGTGCCATCAGTGGAGGGCTTTTTCAAACTAGCACAGATACGCAGTATTTT. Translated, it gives CAISGGLFQTSTDTQYF.

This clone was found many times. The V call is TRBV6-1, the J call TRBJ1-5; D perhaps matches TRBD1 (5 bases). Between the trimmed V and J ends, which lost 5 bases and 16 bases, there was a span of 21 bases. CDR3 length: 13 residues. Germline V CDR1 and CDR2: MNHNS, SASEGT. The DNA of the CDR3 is TGTGCCAGCAGTTCAATTGCCTCGGGACCCACACATTTT. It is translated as CASSSIASGPTHF.